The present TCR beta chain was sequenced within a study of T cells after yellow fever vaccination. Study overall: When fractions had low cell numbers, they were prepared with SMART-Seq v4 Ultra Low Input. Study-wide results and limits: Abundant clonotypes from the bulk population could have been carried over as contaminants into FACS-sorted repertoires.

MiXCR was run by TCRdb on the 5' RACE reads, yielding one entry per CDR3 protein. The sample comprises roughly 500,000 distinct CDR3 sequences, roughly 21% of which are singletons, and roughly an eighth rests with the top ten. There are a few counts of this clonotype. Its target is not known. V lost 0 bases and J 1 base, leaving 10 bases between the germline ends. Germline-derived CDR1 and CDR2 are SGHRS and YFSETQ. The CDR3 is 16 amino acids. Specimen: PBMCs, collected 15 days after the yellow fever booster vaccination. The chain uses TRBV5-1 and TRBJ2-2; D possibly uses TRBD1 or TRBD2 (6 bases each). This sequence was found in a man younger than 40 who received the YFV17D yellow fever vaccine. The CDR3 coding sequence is TGCGCCAGCAGCTTGGTAGGGGGGCTGAACACCGGGGAGCTGTTTTTT. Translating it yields CASSLVGGLNTGELFF.